These 9 T cell receptor beta chains were all obtained from the same sample, sequenced in a study of blood T cell repertoires in COVID-19. Some clones are missing from TCRdb's copy, which holds only in-frame ones; the method was immunoSEQ multiplex PCR. The data contain roughly 320,000 clones, under 90% of them singletons. The sequenced material came from PBMCs or T cells enriched from blood (not recorded which). The receptors originated from a man aged 25 to 40 who had recovered from COVID-19.

V gene TRBV11-1 combines with J gene TRBJ1-1; D remains ambiguous. The length of the CDR3 is 13 residues. Trimming cost V 5 bases and J 7 bases, with 14 bases left between them. CDR1 is SGHAT and CDR2 is FQDESV in the germline V gene (reference sequence). The CDR3 region is CASSAMRLREAFF. The CDR3, as DNA: TGTGCCAGCAGCGCGATGCGGCTTCGTGAAGCTTTCTTT.

This chain connects TRBV10-2 to TRBJ1-6; D gene unclear. Looked up from germline, CDR1 is WSHSY and CDR2 is SAAADI. The CDR3 is made up of 16 amino acids. V lost 1 base and J 8 bases, leaving 15 bases between the germline ends. CDR3 residues: CASSEFVFGSYSPLHF. CDR3 DNA: TGCGCCAGCAGTGAGTTCGTATTCGGGAGCTATTCACCCCTCCACTTT.

The CDR3 sequence is CASSSPLVVGASDTQYF. As DNA, the CDR3 is TGTGCCAGCAGCTCCCCTCTCGTGGTCGGAGCCTCAGATACGCAGTATTTT. The chain employs TRBV7-9 and TRBJ2-3; D remains ambiguous. V was clipped by 4 bases and J by 4 bases, with 21 bases between them. Germline CDR1 reads SEHNR; CDR2 reads FQNEAQ (reference sequence). CDR3 length equals 17 residues.

The chain couples TRBV2 to TRBJ2-7; 8 bases fit TRBD1. The germline V gene has CDR1 SNHLY and CDR2 FYNNEI. J lost 6 bases, V lost 9 bases, and 7 bases had no gene match. The CDR3 has 12 residues. DNA of the CDR3: TGTGCCAGTCACCCTGACAGGGGCGAGCAGTACTTC. Translation gives CASHPDRGEQYF.

The rearrangement uses TRBV30 and TRBJ1-1, with a possible D match to TRBD1 (5 bases). The CDR3 length is 13 residues. V lost 2 bases, J lost 8 bases, and 15 bases lay in between. Germline CDR1 GTSNPN, CDR2 SVGIG (reference sequence). The CDR3 region is CAWSPGGNVEAFF. DNA of the CDR3: TGTGCCTGGAGTCCTGGGGGGAATGTCGAAGCTTTCTTT.

The gene calls are TRBV7-6 and TRBJ2-7; D not resolved. V shed 5 bases and J shed 5 bases, with 7 bases lying between them. Germline values: CDR1 SGHVS, CDR2 FNYEAQ. The CDR3 is 11 residues long. CDR3 protein: CASSQSHEQYF. The CDR3 nucleotides are TGTGCCAGCAGCCAGTCCCACGAGCAGTACTTC.

This clone showed up just once. The chain combines TRBV20-1 with TRBJ1-3; the D is unclear. The germline CDR1 and CDR2 sequences are DFQATT and SNEGSKA (reference sequence). The CDR3 runs 11 residues. V lost 7 bases, J lost 4 bases, and 8 bases lay in between. DNA for the CDR3: TGCAGTGTCTCTCGGGGAAACACCATATATTTT. Translation gives CSVSRGNTIYF.

The count of this clone is one. The chain combines TRBV28 with TRBJ1-1; D gene uncertain. V lost 3 bases to trimming and J lost 8 bases, with 13 bases between them. This CDR3 region has 13 residues. From germline, CDR1 is MDHEN and CDR2 SYDVKM. The CDR3 bases are TGTGCCAGCAGTTTTAGGAGTACAACCGAAGCTTTCTTT. Translation gives CASSFRSTTEAFF. The full variable domain, in which reference TRBV28 and TRBJ1-1 provide the parts outside the CDR3, is DVKVTQSSRYLVKRTGEKVFLECVQDMDHENMFWYRQDPGLGLRLIYFSYDVKMKEKGDIPEGYSVSREKKERFSLILESASTNQTSMYLCASSFRSTTEAFFGQGTRLTVV.

J is TRBJ1-4 and V is TRBV20-1; 9 bases are shared with TRBD1. The CDR3 loop spans 16 amino acids. V was clipped by 3 bases and J by 4 bases; unmatched bases: 9. Germline loops: CDR1 DFQATT, CDR2 SNEGSKA (reference sequence). In DNA form, the CDR3 reads TGCAGTGCTAGTCCTTGGAGGGGACAGGGTAATGAAAAACTGTTTTTT. This encodes CSASPWRGQGNEKLFF.